A single sample gave rise to the 21 T cell receptor beta chains below, sequenced in a study of shared clonotypes between healthy human individuals. Here immunoSEQ multiplex PCR was the method, and the copy in TCRdb shows in-frame clones only, minus some. The repertoire consists of about 2,200,000 clones, with about 93% occurring once and the leading ten covering around 1.7%. As defined, naive CD8 cells were CD45RO-negative and positively selected for CCR7, with terminally differentiated effector memory CD45RA+ cells excluded. Sequencing was carried out using naive CD8+ T cells from PBMCs. The receptors stem from a man aged 18 to 29 in good health. Some clones in this sample may be carry-over from other donors' samples.

The V and J genes are TRBV28 and TRBJ1-1; D is unclear. V lost 7 bases, J lost 1 base, and 7 bases lay in between. Germline CDR1 is MDHEN and CDR2 is SYDVKM. The CDR3 spans 12 residues. The CDR3 reads CASMWGNTEAFF. CDR3 DNA: TGTGCCAGCATGTGGGGGAACACTGAAGCTTTCTTT. Together with reference TRBV28 and TRBJ1-1, the CDR3 gives the full variable domain: DVKVTQSSRYLVKRTGEKVFLECVQDMDHENMFWYRQDPGLGLRLIYFSYDVKMKEKGDIPEGYSVSREKKERFSLILESASTNQTSMYLCASMWGNTEAFFGQGTRLTVV.

The table lists this clone with a count of one. The rearrangement joins TRBV11-2 to TRBJ2-7, with D perhaps being TRBD1 or TRBD2 (5 bases each). The CDR3 is 16 residues long. Germline V gives CDR1 SGHAT, CDR2 FQNNGV. The V end was cut by 3 bases, the J end by 5 bases, with 20 bases between. The CDR3 spells CASSFPGPTAKNEQYF. The DNA of the CDR3 is TGTGCCAGCAGCTTCCCGGGACCTACCGCGAAAAACGAGCAGTACTTC.

This clone was detected only once. The V and J genes are TRBV11-3 and TRBJ2-7; weak D call: TRBD2 (6 bases). The V end lost 5 bases, the J end lost 1 base, and 12 bases lay between the germline ends. This CDR3 is 14 amino acids long. CDR1 and CDR2 (germline): SGHNT, YENEEA. The CDR3 bases are TGTGCCAGCAGCCTGGGGGGAATTTCCTACGAGCAGTACTTC. This sequence encodes CASSLGGISYEQYF.

V usage is TRBV27 and J usage is TRBJ1-2; 7 bases are shared with TRBD1. This CDR3 has 13 residues. V gave up 3 bases and J gave up 6 bases; unmatched junction bases: 4. CDR1 is MNHEY and CDR2 is SMNVEV in the germline V gene (reference sequence). The CDR3 DNA reads as TGTGCCAGCAGTTTGGATGGACAGGATGGCTACACCTTC. It codes for CASSLDGQDGYTF.

This clone showed up just once. V gene TRBV25-1 combines with J gene TRBJ1-3, with D possibly being TRBD1 (6 bases). Germline CDR1 and CDR2: MGHDK and SYGVNS. V was cut by 5 bases and J by 0 bases, with 11 bases left in between. This CDR3 spans 15 amino acids. The CDR3 spells CASSWGLRSGNTIYF. CDR3 sequence (DNA): TGTGCCAGCAGTTGGGGGCTACGCTCTGGAAACACCATATATTTT.

The V gene is TRBV5-3, the J gene TRBJ2-5; 8 positions agree with TRBD2. TRBV5-3 is flagged as an ORF with uncertain function. The CDR3 loop spans 19 amino acids. J was trimmed by 5 bases and V by 3 bases; bases with no gene match: 21. Written as DNA, the CDR3 is TGTGCCAGAAGCTCTCTCGGAAGCGGGAGAATGTATTCTGACGAGACCCAGTACTTC. Translation gives CARSSLGSGRMYSDETQYF.

The J gene is TRBJ1-2, the V gene TRBV28; a possible D gene is TRBD1 (5 bases). V was clipped by 8 bases and J by 8 bases, with 18 bases between them. This CDR3 has 13 residues. Germline V CDR1 and CDR2: MDHEN, SYDVKM. CDR3 in amino acids: CASVGLGRWGYTF. CDR3 DNA sequence: TGTGCCAGCGTGGGGTTGGGGCGTTGGGGCTACACCTTC.

The rearrangement links TRBV5-1 to TRBJ1-1, with D maybe TRBD1 (5 bases). The CDR3 totals 17 residues. V shed 2 bases and J shed 1 base, with 18 bases lying between them. The germline gives CDR1 SGHRS, CDR2 YFSETQ. CDR3 loop: CASSLFHRMGTNTEAFF. The CDR3 DNA reads TGCGCCAGCAGCTTATTTCACAGGATGGGCACGAACACTGAAGCTTTCTTT.

With regard to this clone: The sample carries other DNA sequences with the same CDR3. The rearrangement joins TRBV11-2 to TRBJ2-6; D is unresolved. The germline V and J ends were trimmed by 1 base and 3 bases, with 1 base remaining between them. Per germline, CDR1 SGHAT and CDR2 FQNNGV. The CDR3 consists of 13 residues. The CDR3 DNA is TGTGCCAGCAGCTTAGGTGGGGCCAACGTCCTGACTTTC. Translation gives CASSLGGANVLTF. Variable domain in full (rest from reference TRBV11-2 and TRBJ2-6): EAGVAQSPRYKIIEKRQSVAFWCNPISGHATLYWYQQILGQGPKLLIQFQNNGVVDDSQLPKDRFSAERLKGVDSTLKIQPAKLEDSAVYLCASSLGGANVLTFGAGSRLTVL.

The count of this clone is one. This chain's CDR3 is CASRSGLAATDTQYF. The CDR3 DNA reads as TGTGCCAGCAGGAGCGGACTAGCGGCCACAGATACGCAGTATTTT. This chain joins TRBV7-9 and TRBJ2-3; 10 bases fit TRBD2. This CDR3 comprises 15 residues. Per the germline V gene, CDR1 is SEHNR and CDR2 is FQNEAQ (reference sequence). V gave up 6 bases and J gave up 2 bases; unmatched junction bases: 5. Together with reference TRBV7-9 and TRBJ2-3, the CDR3 gives the full variable domain: DTGVSQNPRHKITKRGQNVTFRCDPISEHNRLYWYRQTLGQGPEFLTYFQNEAQLEKSRLLSDRFSAERPKGSFSTLEIQRTEQGDSAMYLCASRSGLAATDTQYFGPGTRLTVL.

This sequence joins TRBV5-8 and TRBJ2-2; TRBD2 is a possible D gene (6 bases). The CDR3 is 16 residues long. The germline V gene has CDR1 SGHTS and CDR2 YDEGEE. Trimming removed 4 bases from V and 6 bases from J, with 19 bases in between. The CDR3 region has the DNA TGTGCCAGCAGCCCGGGACTTACCGGGGTGTCCGGGGAGCTGTTTTTT. Protein sequence: CASSPGLTGVSGELFF.

This rearrangement joins TRBV28 to TRBJ1-2; D not resolved. The germline V and J ends were trimmed by 6 bases and 1 base, with 18 bases remaining between them. The CDR3 spans 16 residues. The germline gives CDR1 MDHEN, CDR2 SYDVKM. The CDR3, as DNA: TGTGCCAGCAGACTCCTTGCAGCAACAGATAACTATGGCTACACCTTC. Amino acid sequence: CASRLLAATDNYGYTF.

The chain links TRBV28 to TRBJ2-7; D might be TRBD2 (5 bases). The CDR3 loop spans 10 amino acids. Germline CDR1 reads MDHEN; CDR2 reads SYDVKM. V shed 9 bases and J shed 7 bases, with 10 bases lying between them. The CDR3 loop is CASGSGEQYF. CDR3 sequence (DNA): TGTGCCAGTGGGTCGGGGGAGCAGTACTTC.

This chain uses TRBV6-4 with TRBJ2-7; TRBD2 matches 8 bases. Germline V gene data show CDR1 as MRHNA and CDR2 as SNTAGT. This CDR3 has 14 residues. The V and J ends lost 4 bases and 7 bases, in that order; junction bases with no gene match: 9. The chain's CDR3 is CASSASGGSGEQYF. In DNA form, the CDR3 reads TGTGCCAGCAGTGCGAGCGGGGGCTCTGGGGAGCAGTACTTC.

The chain couples TRBV7-9 to TRBJ1-4, with 8 nucleotides matching TRBD1. This CDR3 comprises 15 residues. CDR1 and CDR2 (germline): SEHNR, FQNEAQ (reference sequence). The trim removed 5 bases at V and 4 bases at J, leaving 6 bases unmatched. CDR3 nucleotides: TGTGCCAGCAGCCAGGGGGCCCTCTTTAATGAAAAACTGTTTTTT. Encoded protein: CASSQGALFNEKLFF.

The rearrangement links TRBV7-8 to TRBJ2-7, with no clear D. The germline gives CDR1 SGHVS, CDR2 FQNEAQ. The V end lost 5 bases, the J end lost 2 bases, and 7 bases lay between the germline ends. The length of the CDR3 is 12 residues. The CDR3 DNA sequence: TGTGCCAGCAGCACCAGTACCTACGAGCAGTACTTC. It yields the protein CASSTSTYEQYF.

The chain joins TRBV9 to TRBJ2-3; 7 bases map to TRBD2. V gave up 4 bases and J gave up 4 bases; unmatched junction bases: 9. This CDR3 has 15 residues. The germline gives CDR1 SGDLS, CDR2 YYNGEE. The CDR3 sequence is CASSLDSGISDTQYF. CDR3 coding DNA: TGTGCCAGCAGCCTTGACAGCGGGATCTCAGATACGCAGTATTTT.

The gene calls are TRBV11-3 and TRBJ2-3, with D unresolved. The germline V and J ends were trimmed by 5 bases and 5 bases, with 11 bases remaining between them. Germline V gene data show CDR1 as SGHNT and CDR2 as YENEEA. The CDR3 extends over 13 amino acids. CDR3 bases: TGTGCCAGCAGCCCCCGAGGAATAGATACGCAGTATTTT. This sequence encodes CASSPRGIDTQYF.

The rearrangement joins TRBV7-9 to TRBJ2-7, with 10 positions matching TRBD1. In germline, CDR1 is SEHNR, CDR2 FQNEAQ (reference sequence). CDR3 length: 15 amino acids. The trim removed 5 bases at V and 2 bases at J, leaving 6 bases unmatched. The CDR3 DNA reads TGTGCCAGCAGCCCCGGGACAGGGGTCACCTACGAGCAGTACTTC. It translates to CASSPGTGVTYEQYF.

This clone was seen a handful of times. The genes are TRBV2 and TRBJ2-6, with 7 bases matching TRBD2. In germline, CDR1 is SNHLY, CDR2 FYNNEI. The CDR3 length is 17 residues. The V segment lost 5 bases and the J segment 4 bases; nucleotides outside the gene matches: 11. CDR3 sequence reads: CASSPRAGVFGANVLTF. For the CDR3, the DNA is TGTGCCAGCAGTCCCAGGGCGGGAGTATTCGGGGCCAACGTCCTGACTTTC.

Comments on this clone: Other nucleotide sequences from this sample produce the same CDR3. V is TRBV5-6 and J is TRBJ2-1; D remains ambiguous. CDR1 is SGHDT and CDR2 is YYEEEE in the germline V gene. This CDR3 spans 14 amino acids. Trimming shortened V by 0 bases and J by 4 bases, and 8 bases separated the two germline ends. This CDR3 reads CASSLGASYNEQFF. The CDR3 nucleotides read TGTGCCAGCAGCTTGGGAGCTTCTTACAATGAGCAGTTCTTC.